Below are 14 T cell receptor beta chains sequenced from a single sample in a study of human T cells and chemical hapten exposure (TCRdb year 2021). The time point label, read with the paper, signifies: pre-sensitization, week 0. In the paper's terms, the treatment or condition label means: therapeutic diphenylcyclopropenone sensitization with weekly scalp DPC. The protocol used for the library was RACE. TCRdb names NextSeq 500 as the instrument used. TCRdb passed the public sequencing reads through fastp at Q25 and MiXCR, retaining productive beta sequences. Every CDR3 protein is listed once, alongside the most common genes and DNA of its rows. The sample has fewer than 350,000 distinct CDR3 sequences on record, around 7.3% of them singletons. Of the sample, about 1.1% is held by the ten largest clones. The sequences come from whole blood, collected in connection with sensitization to the hapten diphenylcyclopropenone (DPC). The receptors stem from a man between 18 and 35 years old with alopecia areata. Some clones in this sample may be carry-over from other donors' samples.

Ten or more counts support this clonotype. The J gene is TRBJ1-2, the V gene TRBV12-5, with 9 bases identical to TRBD1. V lost 0 bases to trimming and J lost 7 bases; unmatched junction nucleotides: 0. The CDR3 has 13 residues. Germline CDR1 and CDR2: LGHNT and FRNRAP. CDR3 loop: CASGLVDRGGYTF. CDR3 nucleotides: TGTGCTAGTGGTTTGGTGGACAGGGGTGGCTACACCTTC.

This clonotype has more than one count but fewer than ten. Compared with germline, one end of the junction differs, possibly owing to a read error. The chain uses TRBV7-3 and TRBJ1-1; no clear D gene. The CDR3 runs 13 residues. The germline V gene has CDR1 SGHTA and CDR2 FQGTGA. CDR3 DNA sequence: TGTGCCAGCAGCTTCGGTCTGAACACTGGAGCTTTCTTT. Its translation: CASSFGLNTGAFF.

This clonotype was seen more than once but under ten times. The genes are TRBV12-3 or TRBV12-4 and TRBJ2-1; 8 nucleotides line up with TRBD2. Unmatched junction bases numbered 11, after V lost 4 bases and J lost 3 bases. The CDR3 runs to 17 residues. The CDR3 sequence is CASSSFTLAGLYNEQFF. In DNA form, the CDR3 reads TGTGCCAGCAGTTCCTTCACCCTAGCGGGCCTCTACAATGAGCAGTTCTTC.

This clonotype has a handful of counts. V is TRBV27 and J is TRBJ1-2; 8 bases are shared with TRBD1. Germline CDR1 MNHEY, CDR2 SMNVEV (reference sequence). V gave up 4 bases and J gave up 1 base; unmatched junction bases: 8. The CDR3 contains 16 residues. The CDR3 DNA sequence: TGTGCCAGCAGTTCCCTGGGGACAGGAGATAACTATGGCTACACCTTC. This translates into CASSSLGTGDNYGYTF.

This clonotype has just a few counts. This sequence joins TRBV7-2 and TRBJ1-2, with D perhaps TRBD1 (6 bases). This CDR3 is built from 13 residues. CDR1 and CDR2 (germline): SGHTA, FQGNSA. The V end lost 4 bases, the J end lost 1 base, and 7 bases lay between the germline ends. The CDR3 loop is CASSSGVNYGYTF. The CDR3 DNA is TGTGCCAGCAGCTCAGGGGTTAACTATGGCTACACCTTC.

This clonotype was observed a handful of times. The V and J genes are TRBV7-6 and TRBJ2-7; D ambiguous. The length of the CDR3 is 14 residues. Per the germline V gene, CDR1 is SGHVS and CDR2 is FNYEAQ. The V and J ends lost 4 bases and 2 bases respectively, with 12 bases between them. The CDR3 here is CASSSGREPYEQYF. Written as DNA, the CDR3 is TGTGCCAGCAGCTCTGGCCGTGAACCCTACGAGCAGTACTTC.

This clonotype was counted only a few times. The chain employs TRBV10-3 and TRBJ2-7; 9 bases match TRBD1. V dropped 5 bases and J dropped 6; count of bases not matched to a gene: 11. The length of the CDR3 is 15 residues. Germline-derived CDR1 and CDR2 are ENHRY and SYGVKD. CDR3 in DNA: TGTGCCATCAGTTCCCCCGGGACAGGGATGGGCGAGCAGTACTTC. Amino acids: CAISSPGTGMGEQYF.

V is TRBV4-3 and J is TRBJ2-3; D uncertain. This CDR3 has 16 residues. The germline V gene encodes CDR1 LGHNA and CDR2 YSLEER. With 0 bases removed from V and 0 bases from J, the gap between germline ends came to 10 bases. This CDR3 reads CASSQDRRTSTDTQYF. CDR3 coding DNA: TGCGCCAGCAGCCAAGATAGGCGCACTAGCACAGATACGCAGTATTTT.

The chain combines TRBV7-2 with TRBJ1-1; TRBD1 matches 10 bases. The J segment lost 1 base and the V segment lost 5 bases, leaving 10 bases of the junction unmatched. CDR1 SGHTA and CDR2 FQGNSA come from the germline V gene. The CDR3 consists of 17 residues. CDR3 residues: CASSPRQGANPNTEAFF. CDR3 sequence (DNA): TGTGCCAGCAGCCCGAGACAGGGGGCGAATCCGAACACTGAAGCTTTCTTT.

This clonotype has just a few counts. The chain employs TRBV5-1 and TRBJ2-3; TRBD1 matches 9 bases. The CDR3 extends over 14 amino acids. Germline CDR1 is SGHRS and CDR2 is YFSETQ. Trimming cost V 7 bases and J 3 bases; bases outside gene matches: 6. The CDR3 sequence is CASCWTGETDTQYF. DNA for the CDR3: TGCGCCAGCTGTTGGACAGGGGAGACAGATACGCAGTATTTT. The full variable domain, completed using reference TRBV5-1 and TRBJ2-3, is KAGVTQTPRYLIKTRGQQVTLSCSPISGHRSVSWYQQTPGQGLQFLFEYFSETQRNKGNFPGRFSGRQFSNSRSEMNVSTLELGDSALYLCASCWTGETDTQYFGPGTRLTVL.

This clonotype was detected a few times. The CDR3 reads CASRTGGPGNEQFF. DNA for the CDR3: TGTGCCAGCAGAACTGGGGGGCCAGGCAATGAGCAGTTCTTC. The rearrangement links TRBV6-5 to TRBJ2-1, with D tentatively TRBD1 or TRBD2 (6 bases each). The CDR3 totals 14 residues. The V gene lost 6 bases and the J gene lost 6 bases, with 15 bases spanning the gap. The germline V gene has CDR1 MNHEY and CDR2 SVGAGI.

The chain links TRBV6-6 to TRBJ2-7, with 7 bases fitting TRBD1. The germline V gene has CDR1 MNHNY and CDR2 SVGAGI (reference sequence). The CDR3 covers 13 residues. V trimming: 2 bases; J trimming: 3 bases; junction bases outside the gene matches: 1. The CDR3, as DNA: TGTGCCAGCAGTTACAGGGGGCACTACGAGCAGTACTTC. Protein: CASSYRGHYEQYF.

The table lists this clonotype with many counts. The chain couples TRBV21-1 to TRBJ1-6. TRBV21-1 constitutes a pseudogene. This CDR3 comprises 13 residues. CDR3 nucleotide sequence: TGTGCCAGCAGCAAAGGACCAGGATCTACCCTCCACTTT. Residues: CASSKGPGSTLHF.

J is TRBJ1-5 and V is TRBV4-1, with D uncertain. Germline lookup yields CDR1 MGHRA and CDR2 YSYEKL. This CDR3 has 17 residues. V gave up 1 base and J gave up 4 bases, with 17 bases separating them. The CDR3 region is CASSQARLSGLNQPQHF. Here the CDR3 DNA reads TGCGCCAGCAGCCAAGCTCGACTGTCGGGGTTGAATCAGCCCCAGCATTTT.